This entry lists 16 T cell receptor beta chains sequenced from one sample in a study of blood T cell repertoires in COVID-19. Clones were read by immunoSEQ multiplex PCR, and TCRdb kept only the in-frame ones, dropping some. The sample yields about 140,000 clones, around 90% seen once. The sample comprised peripheral blood. Receptors originate from a human donor in a cohort sampled during active COVID-19.

This sequence joins TRBV28 and TRBJ2-7; 8 bases line up with TRBD1. Looked up from germline, CDR1 is MDHEN and CDR2 is SYDVKM. This CDR3 is 13 amino acids long. V shed 3 bases and J 4 bases; nucleotides not matched to a gene: 2. Here the CDR3 reads CASSLDRDYEQYF. CDR3 DNA sequence: TGTGCCAGCAGTTTGGACAGGGATTACGAGCAGTACTTC.

The V call is TRBV29-1, the J call TRBJ2-1; TRBD2 matches at 8 bases. There are 13 residues in the CDR3. V was pared by 1 base and J by 9 bases, with 5 bases of the junction left unmatched. From germline, CDR1 is SQVTM and CDR2 ANQGSEA. The CDR3 region has the DNA TGCAGCGTTGAAGGGCGGGCGGGGGGTGAGCAGTTCTTC. Its translation is CSVEGRAGGEQFF.

V and J are TRBV6-6 and TRBJ2-1; a possible D gene is TRBD2 (5 bases). The length of the CDR3 is 13 residues. V was shortened by 8 bases and J by 6 bases, with 14 bases between the two germline ends. Germline CDR1 MNHNY, CDR2 SVGAGI (reference sequence). The CDR3 is CASYGDYTNEQFF. In nucleotides, the CDR3 is TGTGCCAGCTACGGGGATTATACCAATGAGCAGTTCTTC.

This clone was picked up one time. The chain employs TRBV27 and TRBJ2-4; 7 bases are shared with TRBD1. Per germline, CDR1 MNHEY and CDR2 SMNVEV (reference sequence). The J segment lost 5 bases and the V segment lost 6 bases, leaving 7 bases of the junction unmatched. This CDR3 is 14 amino acids long. The chain's CDR3 is CASRSRDRENIQYF. The CDR3 nucleotides read TGTGCCAGCAGATCCCGGGACAGAGAAAACATTCAGTACTTC.

This clone was picked up a small number of times. This chain uses TRBV9 with TRBJ2-1; D call uncertain. There are 13 residues in the CDR3. Trimming stripped 0 bases from V and 9 bases from J, with 10 bases between. The germline CDR1 and CDR2 sequences are SGDLS and YYNGEE. The CDR3 nucleotides are TGTGCCAGCAGCGTAGTTCGGTCCGGTGAGCAGTTCTTC. Its protein is CASSVVRSGEQFF.

CDR3 residues: CASTPREGLDTDTQYF. Here the CDR3 DNA reads TGTGCCAGCACCCCAAGGGAGGGGCTTGACACAGATACGCAGTATTTT. The genes are TRBV6-6 and TRBJ2-3; 7 positions match TRBD2. Trimming took 7 bases from V and 2 from J; bases not matched to a gene: 12. CDR1 is MNHNY, CDR2 SVGAGI, per germline (reference sequence). The CDR3 is 16 amino acids.

The rearrangement uses TRBV5-1 and TRBJ1-1; 7 nucleotides match TRBD1. This CDR3 is 16 amino acids long. Germline trimming cut 2 bases from V and 1 base from J; bases unmatched to any gene: 8. Germline values: CDR1 SGHRS, CDR2 YFSETQ. The CDR3 protein is CASSLGIDRANTEAFF. The DNA for the CDR3 is TGCGCCAGCAGCTTAGGGATAGACAGGGCGAACACTGAAGCTTTCTTT. The full variable domain, in which reference TRBV5-1 and TRBJ1-1 provide the parts outside the CDR3, is KAGVTQTPRYLIKTRGQQVTLSCSPISGHRSVSWYQQTPGQGLQFLFEYFSETQRNKGNFPGRFSGRQFSNSRSEMNVSTLELGDSALYLCASSLGIDRANTEAFFGQGTRLTVV.

The chain joins TRBV6-5 to TRBJ2-1; the match to TRBD1 covers 9 bases. The germline CDR1 and CDR2 sequences are MNHEY and SVGAGI. Trimming at V came to 5 bases and at J to 9 bases, leaving 8 bases not matched to a gene. This CDR3 has 14 residues. CDR3 amino acids: CASSKRDREGEQFF. The DNA for the CDR3 is TGTGCCAGCAGTAAGAGGGACAGGGAGGGTGAGCAGTTCTTC.

The CDR3 DNA is TGTGCCAGCAGTTTAGAAACAGGGGACACTGAAGCTTTCTTT. It encodes CASSLETGDTEAFF. V is TRBV28 and J is TRBJ1-1; 7 bases map to TRBD1. Germline V gives CDR1 MDHEN, CDR2 SYDVKM. With 2 bases clipped from V and 3 bases from J, the junction kept 3 bases outside the gene matches. The CDR3 is made up of 14 amino acids. Complete variable domain (other parts from reference TRBV28 and TRBJ1-1): DVKVTQSSRYLVKRTGEKVFLECVQDMDHENMFWYRQDPGLGLRLIYFSYDVKMKEKGDIPEGYSVSREKKERFSLILESASTNQTSMYLCASSLETGDTEAFFGQGTRLTVV.

V gene TRBV21-1 combines with J gene TRBJ2-2; the table's D call, TRBD1, was not checked against the DNA. TRBV21-1 counts as a pseudogene. The CDR3 totals 18 residues. This CDR3 is CASRIPIYRGRVSGELFF. CDR3 sequence (DNA): TGTGCCAGCAGAATCCCGATATACAGGGGGCGCGTCTCCGGGGAGCTGTTTTTT.

J is TRBJ2-2 and V is TRBV25-1; TRBD1 agrees at 8 bases. The length of the CDR3 is 15 residues. V dropped 3 bases and J dropped 0; count of bases not matched to a gene: 0. The V gene's germline CDR1 is MGHDK and CDR2 SYGVNS. CDR3 sequence (DNA): TGTGCCAGCAGTGACAGGGGGCCGAACACCGGGGAGCTGTTTTTT. Translated, it gives CASSDRGPNTGELFF. The variable domain in full, completed from reference TRBV25-1 and TRBJ2-2, reads EADIYQTPRYLVIGTGKKITLECSQTMGHDKMYWYQQDPGMELHLIHYSYGVNSTEKGDLSSESTVSRIRTEHFPLTLESARPSHTSQYLCASSDRGPNTGELFFGEGSRLTVL.

This chain links TRBV7-9 with TRBJ1-3; tentative D call: TRBD1 (5 bases). This CDR3 comprises 11 residues. Germline loops: CDR1 SEHNR, CDR2 FQNEAQ (reference sequence). V was pared by 4 bases and J by 8 bases, with 6 bases between. The CDR3, as DNA: TGTGCCAGCAGCTCCAGGGACACCATATATTTT. Translating gives CASSSRDTIYF.

The genes are TRBV7-9 and TRBJ2-1, with TRBD2 as a possible D gene (7 bases). V was cut by 3 bases and J by 0 bases, with 12 bases left in between. The CDR3 runs 16 residues. The germline gives CDR1 SEHNR, CDR2 FQNEAQ (reference sequence). Here the CDR3 DNA reads TGTGCCAGCAGCTTGGGCGGGGGCCGCTCCTACAATGAGCAGTTCTTC. Protein product: CASSLGGGRSYNEQFF.

CDR3 nucleotides: TGTGCCAGCAGCCCACGGACTAGCGGGGGGGCCGGAGTGAATACGCAGTATTTT. Protein sequence: CASSPRTSGGAGVNTQYF. The chain combines TRBV4-2 with TRBJ2-3; 15 nucleotides line up with TRBD2. The CDR3 spans 18 residues. Trimming removed 4 bases from V and 7 bases from J; junction bases left unmatched: 12. The germline CDR1 and CDR2 sequences are LGHNA and YNFKEQ.

This clone was observed a handful of times. The chain has TRBV19 and TRBJ2-1; the D gene is possibly TRBD2 (5 bases). There are 16 residues in the CDR3. The germline CDR1 and CDR2 sequences are LNHDA and SQIVND (reference sequence). Trimming shortened V by 6 bases and J by 4 bases, and 19 bases separated the two germline ends. The CDR3 DNA is TGTGCCAGTAGGCCCTCGAGGGCCAGTTTTTACAATGAGCAGTTCTTC. Its translation is CASRPSRASFYNEQFF. The complete variable domain, with remaining parts taken from reference TRBV19 and TRBJ2-1, reads DGGITQSPKYLFRKEGQNVTLSCEQNLNHDAMYWYRQDPGQGLRLIYYSQIVNDFQKGDIAEGYSVSREKKESFPLTVTSAQKNPTAFYLCASRPSRASFYNEQFFGPGTRLTVL.

The V call is TRBV5-4, the J call TRBJ1-2, with D unclear. Looked up from germline, CDR1 is SGHNT and CDR2 is YYREEE (reference sequence). Between the trimmed V and J ends, which lost 3 bases and 14 bases, there was a span of 20 bases. The CDR3 is 13 amino acids. Here the CDR3 DNA reads TGTGCCAGCAGCTCCCGCCTCCTAGAAACTCAGACCTTC. This translates into CASSSRLLETQTF.